A single sample gave rise to the 2 T cell receptor beta chains below, sequenced in a study of regulatory T cells in long-lasting Graves disease. As for time point: persistent/refractory GD, antithyroid drugs over 5 years with positive TRAb. The TCR library was prepared using RNA isolated from PBMCs. Investigators prepared the TCR beta libraries by applying iRepertoire HTBI primers and Arm-PCR of CDR3 regions. One entry per CDR3 protein, called by TCRdb with MiXCR from the multiplex PCR reads. The data show approximately 350,000 distinct CDR3 sequences, approximately 23% seen once. The sequences come from peripheral blood mononuclear cells (PBMCs), collected when the disease was refractory, from a patient treated with antithyroid drugs. The source is a woman in her 40s with Graves disease.

This clonotype was seen a few times. This rearrangement joins TRBV6-1 to TRBJ1-1; D perhaps matches TRBD1 (5 bases). The CDR3 has 15 residues. Trimming stripped 6 bases from V and 5 bases from J, with 19 bases between. The V gene's germline CDR1 is MNHNS and CDR2 SASEGT. CDR3 sequence (DNA): TGTGCCAGCAGCCGAGGACACGGGGAAGGGACTGAAGCTTTCTTT. Its translation: CASSRGHGEGTEAFF.

In DNA, the CDR3 is TGTGCCAGCAGCCCTGGGGGGCGAAGGACCGGGGAGCTGTTTTTT. It codes for CASSPGGRRTGELFF. The chain carries TRBV11-2 and TRBJ2-2; D assignment may be TRBD1 or TRBD2 (6 bases each). CDR3 length: 15 residues. Germline CDR1 and CDR2: SGHAT and FQNNGV. Between the trimmed V and J ends, which lost 5 bases and 5 bases, there was a span of 15 bases.